The 18 T cell receptor beta chains below come from one sample, sequenced in a study of blood T cell repertoires in COVID-19. Clones were sequenced by immunoSEQ multiplex PCR, and TCRdb holds only the in-frame ones, with some missing. This table has about 150,000 clones, about 87% appearing once. Material for sequencing was peripheral blood. The receptors were gathered from an elderly woman with COVID-19, enrolled during active disease.

This clone was counted a few times. The CDR3 DNA reads as TGTGCCAGCAGCCATACAGGGATCAATCAGCCCCAGCATTTT. Translated: CASSHTGINQPQHF. This rearrangement joins TRBV3-1 (or the pseudogene TRBV3-2) to TRBJ1-5; weak D call: TRBD1 (6 bases). Germline loops: CDR1 LGHDT, CDR2 YNNKEL (reference sequence). Trimming left V 3 bases short and J 3 bases short, with 9 bases between. This CDR3 region has 14 residues.

The rearrangement uses TRBV7-8 and TRBJ2-1; 11 bases align to TRBD1. V lost 5 bases to trimming and J lost 9 bases; unmatched junction nucleotides: 12. The germline gives CDR1 SGHVS, CDR2 FQNEAQ. The CDR3 spans 16 residues. Here the CDR3 reads CASSAPGTGGVGEQFF. The CDR3 region has the DNA TGTGCCAGCAGCGCACCCGGGACAGGGGGGGTCGGTGAGCAGTTCTTC.

J is TRBJ2-2 and V is TRBV28, with 7 bases aligning to TRBD2. After removal of 6 bases from V and 5 bases from J, the junction contained 9 bases not matched to a gene. Germline V gives CDR1 MDHEN, CDR2 SYDVKM. This CDR3 contains 15 residues. Written as DNA, the CDR3 is TGTGCCAGCAGAGATGGGGGACTAAGTACCGGGGAGCTGTTTTTT. The encoded protein is CASRDGGLSTGELFF.

V is TRBV12-3 or TRBV12-4 and J is TRBJ1-1; D is unresolved. V was trimmed by 5 bases and J by 1 base, leaving 8 bases between them. CDR3 length: 13 residues. This CDR3 is CASSLRQNTEAFF. The CDR3 bases are TGTGCCAGCAGTCTTCGACAGAACACTGAAGCTTTCTTT.

This clone appeared once. The rearrangement uses TRBV6-5 and TRBJ2-7; TRBD1 matches at 10 bases. The CDR3 extends over 15 amino acids. The germline CDR1 and CDR2 sequences are MNHEY and SVGAGI. V lost 4 bases, J lost 3 bases, and 6 bases stayed unmatched. The CDR3 bases are TGTGCCAGCAGTTCCCGGGACAGGGGTATCTACGAGCAGTACTTC. Translated: CASSSRDRGIYEQYF.

The V and J genes are TRBV25-1 and TRBJ1-6, with 10 nucleotides matching TRBD1. The CDR3 spans 14 residues. V shed 3 bases and J 14 bases; nucleotides not matched to a gene: 7. Per the germline V gene, CDR1 is MGHDK and CDR2 is SYGVNS. CDR3 region: CASSDRTGGLALHF. CDR3 sequence (DNA): TGTGCCAGCAGTGACAGGACAGGGGGTTTGGCCCTCCACTTT.

This chain links TRBV15 with TRBJ2-5; D gene uncertain. The length of the CDR3 is 13 residues. V gave up 3 bases and J gave up 1 base, with 6 bases separating them. Germline V CDR1 and CDR2: LNHNV, YYDKDF (reference sequence). The CDR3 sequence is CATSSSLQETQYF. The DNA for the CDR3 is TGTGCCACCAGCAGCAGTCTCCAAGAGACCCAGTACTTC.

The rearrangement uses TRBV7-3 and TRBJ1-1, with D hard to call. The CDR3 loop spans 13 amino acids. V was pared by 5 bases and J by 0 bases, with 7 bases between. The germline CDR1 and CDR2 sequences are SGHTA and FQGTGA. The CDR3 bases are TGTGCCAGCAGCGCCGACATGAACACTGAAGCTTTCTTT. Encoded protein: CASSADMNTEAFF.

J is TRBJ2-3 and V is TRBV19; no clear D gene. The CDR3 covers 14 residues. V was clipped by 3 bases and J by 2 bases, with 9 bases between them. Per the germline V gene, CDR1 is LNHDA and CDR2 is SQIVND (reference sequence). In nucleotides, the CDR3 is TGTGCCAGTAGTATTTTCCAGTCCACAGATACGCAGTATTTT. Translating it yields CASSIFQSTDTQYF.

V and J are TRBV19 and TRBJ2-2, with D maybe TRBD2 (5 bases). The germline V and J ends were trimmed by 9 bases and 4 bases, with 27 bases remaining between them. Germline CDR1 LNHDA, CDR2 SQIVND (reference sequence). This CDR3 is built from 18 residues. The CDR3 protein is CASHLHGWSGRSTGELFF. The CDR3 DNA follows: TGTGCCAGCCACCTTCACGGATGGAGCGGTAGATCCACCGGGGAGCTGTTTTTT.

This chain connects TRBV28 to TRBJ1-2; weak D call: TRBD1 (6 bases). The CDR3 runs to 14 residues. CDR1 and CDR2 (germline): MDHEN, SYDVKM. V was clipped by 1 base and J by 8 bases, with 14 bases between them. This CDR3 reads CASSLSDRLGGYTF. The CDR3 nucleotides are TGTGCCAGCAGTTTATCCGACAGGCTCGGGGGCTACACCTTC.

V usage is TRBV7-8 and J usage is TRBJ1-2, with D possibly matching TRBD1 (5 bases). The V end lost 3 bases, the J end lost 8 bases, and 10 bases lay between the germline ends. Per germline, CDR1 SGHVS and CDR2 FQNEAQ. There are 12 residues in the CDR3. CDR3: CASSFYDRGYTF. DNA of the CDR3: TGTGCCAGCAGCTTTTATGACAGAGGCTACACCTTC.

The chain uses TRBV6-4 and TRBJ2-7; no reliable D call. The germline gives CDR1 MRHNA, CDR2 SNTAGT. Between the trimmed V and J ends, which lost 4 bases and 4 bases, there was a span of 8 bases. The CDR3 contains 12 residues. The CDR3 bases are TGTGCCAGCAGTGCGAACTTATACGAGCAGTACTTC. The encoded protein is CASSANLYEQYF.

V gene TRBV27 combines with J gene TRBJ2-2; 7 bases agree with TRBD2. The CDR3 is 15 residues long. Looked up from germline, CDR1 is MNHEY and CDR2 is SMNVEV (reference sequence). V was clipped by 0 bases and J by 4 bases; unmatched bases: 2. CDR3 sequence: CASSLSGLGTGELFF. CDR3 bases: TGTGCCAGCAGTTTATCAGGACTAGGCACCGGGGAGCTGTTTTTT.

This sequence joins TRBV5-6 and TRBJ2-7; 7 nucleotides agree with TRBD1. V lost 3 bases and J lost 7; bases outside the gene matches: 7. Germline-derived CDR1 and CDR2 are SGHDT and YYEEEE. The CDR3 is 13 residues long. CDR3 DNA: TGTGCCAGCAGCTCCGCGACAGGGAATGAGCAGTACTTC. It codes for CASSSATGNEQYF.

The J gene is TRBJ2-3, the V gene TRBV7-3; TRBD2 might be the D (6 bases). Trimming took off 5 bases at V and 1 base at J, with 16 bases between the two ends. The CDR3 is made up of 16 amino acids. Germline V gene lookup returns CDR1 SGHTA and CDR2 FQGTGA. CDR3 coding DNA: TGTGCCAGCAGCCCAACGATTAGCGGAGGCACAGATACGCAGTATTTT. Translated: CASSPTISGGTDTQYF.

This clone was seen once. CDR3: CASSHLRLAGYNEQFF. As DNA, the CDR3 is TGTGCCAGCAGCCATCTCCGACTAGCCGGGTACAATGAGCAGTTCTTC. The chain is built from TRBV7-8 and TRBJ2-1; 7 nucleotides line up with TRBD2. The germline V gene has CDR1 SGHVS and CDR2 FQNEAQ. V was pared by 5 bases and J by 4 bases, with 11 bases of the junction left unmatched. The length of the CDR3 is 16 residues.

This clone is a singleton in its sample. The V call is TRBV3-1 (or the pseudogene TRBV3-2), the J call TRBJ2-2, with 14 bases matching TRBD2. CDR3 length equals 19 residues. CDR1 and CDR2 from the germline V gene are LGHDT and YNNKEL (reference sequence). After removal of 4 bases from V and 2 bases from J, the junction contained 9 bases not matched to a gene. Here the CDR3 DNA reads TGTGCCAGCAGCCCCAGTCCCGGGACTAGCGGGAGTAACACCGGGGAGCTGTTTTTT. Translated: CASSPSPGTSGSNTGELFF.